The 28 T cell receptor beta chains given below trace back to one sample, sequenced in a study of blood T cell repertoires in COVID-19. Data came from immunoSEQ multiplex PCR; TCRdb stores just in-frame clones and leaves some out. The sample records 29,000 or so clones, about two thirds being singletons. The sample consisted of peripheral blood. The receptors here all came from a human donor in a cohort sampled during active COVID-19.

The chain joins TRBV4-2 to TRBJ2-1; D is unclear. CDR3 length: 14 residues. Trimming shortened V by 0 bases and J by 9 bases, and 12 bases separated the two germline ends. Germline V lookup: CDR1 LGHNA, CDR2 YNFKEQ. The CDR3 region has the DNA TGTGCCAGCAGCCAAGATTATTCCGGGTTTGAGCAGTTCTTC. Amino acids: CASSQDYSGFEQFF.

The chain recombines TRBV18 with TRBJ1-1; no firm D call. Trimming stripped 3 bases from V and 1 base from J, with 12 bases between. The V gene's germline CDR1 is KGHSH and CDR2 LQKENI. This CDR3 is built from 15 residues. Here the CDR3 DNA reads TGTGCCAGCTCACCGCGGCGTATGGGGAACACTGAAGCTTTCTTT. This gives the protein CASSPRRMGNTEAFF.

In DNA, the CDR3 is TGTGCCAGCAGCACCGGACAGGGAGGCAATGAGCAGTTCTTC. This encodes CASSTGQGGNEQFF. The V gene is TRBV7-9, the J gene TRBJ2-1; 8 nucleotides align to TRBD1. J gave up 6 bases and V 5 bases, and 6 bases lay outside the gene matches. CDR1 and CDR2 (germline): SEHNR, FQNEAQ (reference sequence). The CDR3 consists of 14 residues.

The V gene is TRBV27, the J gene TRBJ2-5; 10 bases are shared with TRBD2. Looked up from germline, CDR1 is MNHEY and CDR2 is SMNVEV (reference sequence). The CDR3 totals 13 residues. Trimming cost V 6 bases and J 3 bases; bases outside gene matches: 1. The CDR3 is CASRGLAEETQYF. The CDR3 DNA sequence: TGTGCCAGCAGAGGACTAGCGGAAGAGACCCAGTACTTC.

This chain links TRBV10-3 with TRBJ2-3; a weak D match, TRBD1 (6 bases). The V gene lost 11 bases and the J gene lost 5 bases, with 17 bases spanning the gap. This CDR3 contains 13 residues. The V gene's germline CDR1 is ENHRY and CDR2 SYGVKD. The CDR3 reads CACQGGRVDTQYF. In DNA form, the CDR3 reads TGTGCCTGTCAAGGGGGACGGGTAGATACGCAGTATTTT.

CDR3 region: CASSPGGTVREKLFF. As DNA, the CDR3 is TGTGCCAGCTCACCTGGGGGGACAGTTCGCGAAAAACTGTTTTTT. This chain links TRBV18 with TRBJ1-4; TRBD1 agrees at 7 bases. The CDR3 consists of 15 residues. Losses at the gene ends were 3 bases for V and 8 bases for J; bases not matched to a gene: 9. Per germline, CDR1 KGHSH and CDR2 LQKENI.

V is TRBV7-2 and J is TRBJ1-6; no clear D. Trimming took off 1 base at V and 0 bases at J, with 13 bases between the two ends. The length of the CDR3 is 18 residues. Germline CDR1 is SGHTA and CDR2 is FQGNSA. The CDR3 DNA is TGTGCCAGCAGCTTAGGGGTTTATAGGAGCTCCTATAATTCACCCCTCCACTTT. As protein: CASSLGVYRSSYNSPLHF.

This chain links TRBV7-6 with TRBJ1-6; perhaps TRBD1 as D (5 bases). This CDR3 has 15 amino acids. Germline V gene sequence: CDR1 SGHVS, CDR2 FNYEAQ. V lost 5 bases and J 9 bases, leaving 17 bases between the germline ends. CDR3 sequence reads: CASSPGLQGSSPLHF. The CDR3, as DNA: TGTGCCAGCAGCCCGGGCCTCCAGGGCTCTTCACCCCTCCACTTT. Together with reference TRBV7-6 and TRBJ1-6, the CDR3 gives the full variable domain: GAGVSQSPRYKVTKRGQDVALRCDPISGHVSLYWYRQALGQGPEFLTYFNYEAQQDKSGLPNDRFSAERPEGSISTLTIQRTEQRDSAMYRCASSPGLQGSSPLHFGNGTRLTVT.

The rearrangement uses TRBV5-1 and TRBJ1-1; 8 nucleotides line up with TRBD1. The CDR3 is made up of 14 amino acids. The V gene end was trimmed by 2 bases and the J gene end by 6 bases; junction bases not matched to a gene: 6. CDR1 is SGHRS, CDR2 YFSETQ, per germline. The chain's CDR3 is CASSFRDRSSEAFF. CDR3 DNA sequence: TGCGCCAGCAGCTTCCGGGACAGGAGCTCTGAAGCTTTCTTT.

J is TRBJ2-7 and V is TRBV19; a possible D gene is TRBD1 (5 bases). This CDR3 contains 13 residues. Between the trimmed V and J ends, which lost 5 bases and 7 bases, there was a span of 15 bases. Germline lookup yields CDR1 LNHDA and CDR2 SQIVND (reference sequence). The CDR3 region is CASSSTRAGEQYF. CDR3 coding DNA: TGTGCCAGTAGTTCGACTCGGGCAGGGGAGCAGTACTTC.

V is TRBV5-1 and J is TRBJ2-6, with D tentatively TRBD1 (5 bases). The V and J ends lost 0 bases and 0 bases respectively, with 7 bases between them. Germline loops: CDR1 SGHRS, CDR2 YFSETQ. The length of the CDR3 is 16 residues. The CDR3 protein is CASSLDRNSGANVLTF. The CDR3 DNA is TGCGCCAGCAGCTTGGACAGGAACTCTGGGGCCAACGTCCTGACTTTC.

The chain is built from TRBV28 and TRBJ2-5, with D uncertain. Germline V gene sequence: CDR1 MDHEN, CDR2 SYDVKM. Between the trimmed V and J ends, which lost 7 bases and 0 bases, there was a span of 9 bases. This CDR3 is built from 13 residues. The DNA of the CDR3 is TGTGCCAGCAACAAAGTGTACCAAGAGACCCAGTACTTC. Translating it yields CASNKVYQETQYF. Full variable domain (outside the CDR3, taken from reference TRBV28 and TRBJ2-5): DVKVTQSSRYLVKRTGEKVFLECVQDMDHENMFWYRQDPGLGLRLIYFSYDVKMKEKGDIPEGYSVSREKKERFSLILESASTNQTSMYLCASNKVYQETQYFGPGTRLLVL.

The chain links TRBV6-5 to TRBJ1-1; TRBD1 is a possible D gene (6 bases). Germline V gene data show CDR1 as MNHEY and CDR2 as SVGAGI. The V gene lost 6 bases and the J gene lost 4 bases, with 12 bases spanning the gap. This CDR3 is 13 amino acids long. The CDR3 sequence: CASSVTGSTEAFF. Written as DNA, the CDR3 is TGTGCCAGCAGCGTCACAGGGAGCACTGAAGCTTTCTTT.

This clone appeared once. V and J are TRBV20-1 and TRBJ2-5; D not resolved. CDR3 size: 11 residues. Germline lookup yields CDR1 DFQATT and CDR2 SNEGSKA (reference sequence). Trimming cost V 6 bases and J 4 bases, with 9 bases left between them. In DNA, the CDR3 is TGCAGTGCATTATTCCGAGAGACCCAGTACTTC. The encoded protein is CSALFRETQYF.

This clone was seen more than once but under ten times. The V and J genes are TRBV5-5 and TRBJ2-5; D possibly corresponds to TRBD1 (6 bases). CDR3 length: 14 amino acids. The V end lost 3 bases, the J end lost 1 base, and 10 bases lay between the germline ends. Per germline, CDR1 SGHKS and CDR2 YYEKEE (reference sequence). CDR3 amino acids: CASSYRTVQETQYF. DNA of the CDR3: TGTGCCAGCAGCTATAGGACAGTCCAAGAGACCCAGTACTTC.

The chain has TRBV11-3 and TRBJ1-6; 8 nucleotides agree with TRBD1. The CDR3 spans 15 residues. Germline V CDR1 and CDR2: SGHNT, YENEEA. V shed 5 bases and J 5 bases; nucleotides not matched to a gene: 5. CDR3 coding DNA: TGTGCCAGCAGCCCCGGGACAGGTGATAATTCACCCCTCCACTTT. Protein: CASSPGTGDNSPLHF.

There are a few counts of this clone. This chain links TRBV27 with TRBJ2-2; 7 nucleotides match TRBD2. V shed 2 bases and J 5 bases; nucleotides not matched to a gene: 5. The CDR3 length is 15 residues. The germline gives CDR1 MNHEY, CDR2 SMNVEV (reference sequence). CDR3 loop: CASSLRGVGTGELFF. The CDR3 region has the DNA TGTGCCAGCAGTTTACGGGGGGTAGGGACCGGGGAGCTGTTTTTT.

The CDR3 reads CASSSGLAGGALYEQYF. The CDR3 bases are TGTGCCAGCAGCTCGGGACTAGCGGGGGGGGCCCTCTACGAGCAGTACTTC. The chain links TRBV7-9 to TRBJ2-7, with 16 bases aligning to TRBD2. The CDR3 sequence is 17 residues long. Trimming at V came to 4 bases and at J to 3 bases, leaving 6 bases not matched to a gene. Germline V gene lookup returns CDR1 SEHNR and CDR2 FQNEAQ (reference sequence). Combining the CDR3 with reference TRBV7-9 and TRBJ2-7 gives the whole variable domain DTGVSQNPRHKITKRGQNVTFRCDPISEHNRLYWYRQTLGQGPEFLTYFQNEAQLEKSRLLSDRFSAERPKGSFSTLEIQRTEQGDSAMYLCASSSGLAGGALYEQYFGPGTRLTVT.

The chain couples TRBV28 to TRBJ2-4, with 14 bases aligning to TRBD2. CDR1 and CDR2 from the germline V gene are MDHEN and SYDVKM. The ends lost 10 bases at V and 8 bases at J; junction bases unmatched: 10. This CDR3 has 15 residues. The CDR3: CATLYPGLAGDIQYF. The CDR3 DNA sequence: TGTGCCACTTTATACCCGGGACTAGCGGGAGACATTCAGTACTTC.

A single count supports this clone. The chain recombines TRBV14 with TRBJ1-4; TRBD1 agrees at 7 bases. CDR1 and CDR2 (germline): SGHDN, FVKESK. With 2 bases clipped from V and 7 bases from J, the junction kept 4 bases outside the gene matches. The CDR3 totals 14 residues. CDR3 DNA sequence: TGTGCCAGCAGCCAATCAACAGGGGTTGAAAAACTGTTTTTT. Its translation is CASSQSTGVEKLFF. The whole variable domain, filled in from reference TRBV14 and TRBJ1-4, reads EAGVTQFPSHSVIEKGQTVTLRCDPISGHDNLYWYRRVMGKEIKFLLHFVKESKQDESGMPNNRFLAERTGGTYSTLKVQPAELEDSGVYFCASSQSTGVEKLFFGSGTQLSVL.

This sequence joins TRBV4-2 and TRBJ2-7; no reliable D call. V was cut by 0 bases and J by 2 bases, with 11 bases left in between. The V gene's germline CDR1 is LGHNA and CDR2 YNFKEQ. The CDR3 contains 15 residues. CDR3 loop: CASSQDLDGAYEQYF. As DNA, the CDR3 is TGTGCCAGCAGCCAAGATCTCGACGGAGCCTACGAGCAGTACTTC.

The rearrangement links TRBV9 to TRBJ2-5, with a possible D match to TRBD2 (6 bases). Looked up from germline, CDR1 is SGDLS and CDR2 is YYNGEE. Trimming took off 6 bases at V and 1 base at J, with 13 bases between the two ends. The CDR3 loop spans 14 amino acids. The CDR3 nucleotides are TGTGCCAGCACCAAATCTAGCGCCCAAGAGACCCAGTACTTC. Translation gives CASTKSSAQETQYF.

The J gene is TRBJ2-3, the V gene TRBV18; TRBD2 is a possible D gene (5 bases). CDR1 is KGHSH, CDR2 LQKENI, per germline. Trimming took off 0 bases at V and 1 base at J, with 11 bases between the two ends. CDR3 length: 16 amino acids. The CDR3: CASSPPNSGRTDTQYF. The CDR3 DNA follows: TGTGCCAGCTCACCACCGAACAGCGGCCGCACAGATACGCAGTATTTT.

The V call is TRBV28, the J call TRBJ1-2, with TRBD1 matching 10 bases. The ends lost 9 bases at V and 2 bases at J; junction bases unmatched: 12. CDR3 size: 16 residues. CDR1 is MDHEN, CDR2 SYDVKM, per germline. Here the CDR3 DNA reads TGTGCCAGTTTTCCCGGGACAGGGGAATCGAACTATGGCTACACCTTC. Translation: CASFPGTGESNYGYTF.

This chain links TRBV7-2 with TRBJ2-5; the match to TRBD1 covers 8 bases. Germline V lookup: CDR1 SGHTA, CDR2 FQGNSA. There are 14 residues in the CDR3. Trimming removed 3 bases from V and 4 bases from J; junction bases left unmatched: 4. The CDR3 loop reads CASSFGQGGETQYF. The DNA of the CDR3 is TGTGCCAGCAGCTTCGGACAGGGAGGAGAGACCCAGTACTTC.

The chain couples TRBV19 to TRBJ2-7, with D unclear. Germline CDR1 and CDR2: LNHDA and SQIVND (reference sequence). This CDR3 spans 13 amino acids. Trimming took 7 bases from V and 0 from J, leaving 10 bases between them. Here the CDR3 reads CASKRSSSYEQYF. CDR3 bases: TGTGCCAGTAAAAGGTCTAGCTCCTACGAGCAGTACTTC.

The V gene is TRBV7-8, the J gene TRBJ1-1, with D perhaps TRBD1 (5 bases). This CDR3 has 15 residues. Deletions cut 4 bases from V and 2 bases from J, with 14 bases between. Germline lookup yields CDR1 SGHVS and CDR2 FQNEAQ. CDR3 residues: CASSSSGRGNTEAFF. In DNA form, the CDR3 reads TGTGCCAGCAGCTCAAGTGGAAGGGGAAACACTGAAGCTTTCTTT.

The V and J genes are TRBV28 and TRBJ2-7; tentative D call: TRBD2 (6 bases). CDR1 is MDHEN and CDR2 is SYDVKM in the germline V gene. V was cut by 4 bases and J by 3 bases, with 13 bases left in between. The CDR3 is made up of 14 amino acids. The CDR3 bases are TGTGCCAGCAGTTCGCCGAGTAGCGGCTACGAGCAGTACTTC. Residues: CASSSPSSGYEQYF.